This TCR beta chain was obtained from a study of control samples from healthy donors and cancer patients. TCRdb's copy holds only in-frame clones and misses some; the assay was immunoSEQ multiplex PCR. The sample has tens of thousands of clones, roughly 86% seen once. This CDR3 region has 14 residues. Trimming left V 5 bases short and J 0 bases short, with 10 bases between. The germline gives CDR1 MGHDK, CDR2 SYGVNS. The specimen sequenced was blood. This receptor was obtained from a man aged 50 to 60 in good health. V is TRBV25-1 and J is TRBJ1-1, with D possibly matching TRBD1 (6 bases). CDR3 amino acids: CASSRGQMNTEAFF. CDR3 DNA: TGTGCCAGCAGTCGGGGGCAGATGAACACTGAAGCTTTCTTT.